Listed here is a single T cell receptor (beta chain). This clonotype was counted at least ten times. No antigen is known for it. No qualities accompany the bases; no much larger clone lies one base away. The source of the sample is a study of T cells in Graves' hyperthyroidism and ophthalmopathy (dated by TCRdb to the late 2010s). Context from the whole study: Peripheral blood was sampled at the time of initial diagnosis, prior to any treatment. To identify distinguishing TCR V-J signatures, a discovery cohort of 90 to 100 patients was used, comprising 43 with Graves' ophthalmopathy and 57 with stable Graves' hyperthyroidism. An independent validation cohort of under 20 hyperthyroidism patients and about 16 patients who later progressed to ophthalmopathy tested prospective prediction of ophthalmopathy. The 75 to 100 discovery patients were divided at random into training and test sets in a 7:3 ratio. In addition, the study compared T-cell repertoires in thyroid tissue and in blood from five to seven Graves' hyperthyroidism patients. After sampling, hyperthyroidism patients received methimazole starting at 30 mg daily, and ophthalmopathy patients received high-dose intravenous methylprednisolone. The paper describes TCR Vbeta CDR3 sequencing of around 140 peripheral blood samples, made up of about 41 ophthalmopathy patients, around 73 hyperthyroidism patients and 17 progressor patients. Here is what the overall study found, with its caveats: A 13 V-J signature model separated ophthalmopathy from stable hyperthyroidism, with 87.88% sensitivity and roughly 82% specificity in cross-validation and 80%/75% in testing. Most expanded thyroid clonotypes (frequency above 0.001) were also detected in blood, a finding suggesting that blood repertoires may reflect thyroid immune responses. In validation, the model predicted progression to ophthalmopathy a median of around 6.5 months before onset, with approximately 68% sensitivity and 72.22% specificity. No statistical method was used to fix the sample size in advance, and group allocation was not hidden from the investigators.

TCR beta CDR3 regions were amplified from RNA transcripts. The first round of RT-PCR for the TCR CDR3 was performed with the HTBI primer set and the Qiagen OneStep RT-PCR kit. Libraries were constructed in a second round of multiplex PCR, after which size selection and purification were carried out. Paired-end sequencing of the libraries was performed with 100 bp reads on an Illumina HiSeq2000. The study's processing was this. SOAPnuke was used to process the raw data, throwing out any read that contained adapters or uncalled bases, had a mean Phred below 15, or lacked an exact constant-primer or identifier match. High-quality paired reads were merged using COPE v1.2.5, and each unique nucleotide sequence was defined as a clonotype. MiTCR v1.1 was used to align clonotypes to the IMGT TRBV, TRBD and TRBJ reference segments. Analysis was restricted to V-J combinations with a frequency above 0.0001, which covered 99.2% of repertoires. A TCS score was defined as the ratio of F50 (clonal expansion) to E x V (chaos), with BLOSUM62-based TCRdist applied between CDR3 peptides within each V-J. Welch's t-statistics and random forest reduced roughly 530 V-J features to fewer than 15, which were used in a naive Bayes classifier (R e1071). TCRdb reprocessing: public reads trimmed at Q25 with fastp, clones called with MiXCR, in-frame beta chains kept. Under each unique CDR3 protein, matching rows form one entry showing the most common genes and DNA. These V and J calls originate from TCRdb's pipeline instead of the authors' own analysis. Within this sample are around 260,000 distinct CDR3 sequences, with less than 30% of them counted one time only. Jointly, the top ten make up more than 25% of the sample.

Hyperthyroidism patients were newly diagnosed, had a disease duration of under 2 months, and were aged 18 to 65 years. Patients with uncontrolled infections, other autoimmune diseases, pregnancy or lactation were excluded. Clinical symptoms, serum thyroxine and TRAb, thyroid ultrasound, and orbital computed tomography formed the basis for the diagnoses. Blood from progressor patients was drawn when they were first diagnosed with hyperthyroidism, before any ophthalmopathy symptoms appeared. PBMCs were separated from roughly 9.6 ml of fresh peripheral blood using Ficoll-Paque density gradient centrifugation. Progressor patients were initially diagnosed with Graves' hyperthyroidism and developed ophthalmopathy during follow-up. Total RNA was extracted with Trizol reagent, and quality was checked on an Agilent 2100 Bioanalyzer. From the germline V gene, CDR1 is KGHDR and CDR2 is SFDVKD. Relative to germline, V is 5 bases shorter and J is 1 base shorter, with 10 bases between their ends. Including cysteine and phenylalanine, the CDR3 has 14 amino acids. This entry keeps only the CDR3 DNA: 42 bases, framed from base 1.

The sample comprised blood. The chain is assembled from TRBV24-1 and TRBJ2-5; the D gene is perhaps TRBD1, from 5 matching bases. The TCR originated in a middle-aged man with Graves' hyperthyroidism that later progressed to Graves' ophthalmopathy. Read as DNA, the sequence is TGTGCCACCAGTGGCCAGGGCAGCCAAGAGACCCAGTACTTC. Its product reads: CATSGQGSQETQYF.